Presented here are 5 T cell receptor beta chains from one specimen sequenced in a study of CD8+CD57+ T cells in acquired aplastic anemia. TCR beta VDJ combinations and CDR3 sequences were profiled from genomic DNA. TCRdb called the reads again in MiXCR, with one record for every CDR3 protein. The sample holds 200,000 to 250,000 distinct CDR3 sequences, 34% seen once. Sequencing was performed on sorted CD4+, CD8+, or CD8+CD57+ T cells (not recorded which) from PBMCs. These TCRs come from a human donor in good health, serving as a control.

This clonotype was counted at least ten times. This chain uses TRBV2 with TRBJ2-1, with 8 bases aligning to TRBD1. Trimming took 1 base from V and 9 from J; bases not matched to a gene: 2. Germline V gene lookup returns CDR1 SNHLY and CDR2 FYNNEI. The CDR3 covers 13 residues. Written as DNA, the CDR3 is TGTGCCAGCAGTGAAGGCAGGGGGCCTGAGCAGTTCTTC. Its translation: CASSEGRGPEQFF.

This chain connects TRBV7-2 to TRBJ1-4; 9 nucleotides align to TRBD1. V lost 3 bases, J lost 8 bases, and 1 base stayed unmatched. Germline loops: CDR1 SGHTA, CDR2 FQGNSA. The CDR3 length is 13 residues. The CDR3 spells CASSFTGGEKLFF. In DNA, the CDR3 is TGTGCCAGCAGCTTCACAGGGGGCGAAAAACTGTTTTTT.

This chain connects TRBV14 to TRBJ1-5; D gene uncertain. Trimming cost V 6 bases and J 0 bases, with 12 bases left between them. The germline V gene has CDR1 SGHDN and CDR2 FVKESK. The CDR3 sequence is 15 residues long. The CDR3 region has the DNA TGTGCCAGCAGTTTACACAAAAATAGCAATCAGCCCCAGCATTTT. Protein product: CASSLHKNSNQPQHF. Full variable domain (rest looked up from reference TRBV14 and TRBJ1-5): EAGVTQFPSHSVIEKGQTVTLRCDPISGHDNLYWYRRVMGKEIKFLLHFVKESKQDESGMPNNRFLAERTGGTYSTLKVQPAELEDSGVYFCASSLHKNSNQPQHFGDGTRLSIL.

This clonotype was seen repeatedly, ten times or more. The rearrangement uses TRBV5-4 and TRBJ2-5; TRBD2 aligns across 10 bases. The V segment lost 2 bases and the J segment 4 bases; nucleotides outside the gene matches: 8. CDR3 length: 16 amino acids. CDR1 and CDR2 from the germline V gene are SGHNT and YYREEE (reference sequence). This chain's CDR3 is CASSFGLAGARETQYF. The CDR3 DNA is TGTGCCAGCAGCTTTGGGCTAGCGGGAGCGAGAGAGACCCAGTACTTC.

This clonotype was seen many times. The chain joins TRBV12-3 or TRBV12-4 to TRBJ1-2; D not certain. Trimming removed 5 bases from V and 3 bases from J, with 10 bases in between. This CDR3 comprises 13 residues. The CDR3 region is CASSPESHYGYTF. CDR3 DNA: TGTGCCAGCAGTCCTGAGTCCCACTATGGCTACACCTTC.